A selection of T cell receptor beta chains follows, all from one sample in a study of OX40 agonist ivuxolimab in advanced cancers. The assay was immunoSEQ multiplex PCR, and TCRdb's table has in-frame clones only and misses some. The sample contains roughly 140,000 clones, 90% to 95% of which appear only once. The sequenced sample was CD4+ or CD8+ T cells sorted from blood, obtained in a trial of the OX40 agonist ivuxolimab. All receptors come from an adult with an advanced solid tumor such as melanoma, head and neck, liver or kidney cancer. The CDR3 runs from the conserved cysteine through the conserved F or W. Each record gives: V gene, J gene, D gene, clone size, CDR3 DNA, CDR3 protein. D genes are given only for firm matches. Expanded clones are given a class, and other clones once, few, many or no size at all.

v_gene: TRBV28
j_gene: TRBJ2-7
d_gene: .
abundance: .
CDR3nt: TGTGCCAGCAGTTGGACTCACTCCTACGAGCAGTACTTC
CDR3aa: CASSWTHSYEQYF

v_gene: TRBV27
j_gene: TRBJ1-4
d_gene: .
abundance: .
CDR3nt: TGTGCCAGCAGTTCGGGGATCGCAACTAATGAAAAACTGTTTTTT
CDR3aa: CASSSGIATNEKLFF

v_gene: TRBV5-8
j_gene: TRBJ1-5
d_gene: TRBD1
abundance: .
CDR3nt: TGTGCCAGCAGCTTGGCCAGGGGGCCTCAGCCCCAGCATTTT
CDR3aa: CASSLARGPQPQHF

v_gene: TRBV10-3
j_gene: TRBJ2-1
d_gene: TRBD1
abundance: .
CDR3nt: TGTGCCATCAGTTCGACAGGGGGGTTATACAATGAGCAGTTCTTC
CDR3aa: CAISSTGGLYNEQFF

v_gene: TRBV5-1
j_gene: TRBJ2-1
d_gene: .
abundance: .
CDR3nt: TGCGCCAGCAGCTTCGGGGATTCCTACAATGAGCAGTTCTTC
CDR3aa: CASSFGDSYNEQFF

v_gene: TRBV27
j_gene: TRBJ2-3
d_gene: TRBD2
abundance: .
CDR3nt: TGTGCCAGCAGTTTGTCGCGGGAGGGAGGTCAACGTCCAGATACGCAGTATTTT
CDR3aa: CASSLSREGGQRPDTQYF

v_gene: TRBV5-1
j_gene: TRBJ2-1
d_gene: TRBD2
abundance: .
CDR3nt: TGCGCCAGCAGCTTGGCTAGCGGGAGATACAATGAGCAGTTCTTC
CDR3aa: CASSLASGRYNEQFF

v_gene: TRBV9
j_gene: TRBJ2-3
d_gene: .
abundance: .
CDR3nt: TGTGCCAGCAGCGCGCTAGCAGATACGCAGTATTTT
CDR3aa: CASSALADTQYF

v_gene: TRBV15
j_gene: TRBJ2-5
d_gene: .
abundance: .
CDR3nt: TGTGCCACCAGCTTTGGGGTACAAGAGACCCAGTACTTC
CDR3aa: CATSFGVQETQYF

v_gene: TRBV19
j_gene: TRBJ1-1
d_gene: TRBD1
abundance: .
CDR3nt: TGTGCCAGTAGTATAGCGCGGCAGGGGGCTAACACTGAAGCTTTCTTT
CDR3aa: CASSIARQGANTEAFF

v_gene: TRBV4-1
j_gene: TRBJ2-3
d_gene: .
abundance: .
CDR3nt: TGCGCCAGCAGCCAAGCTTTGACTGTCACAGATACGCAGTATTTT
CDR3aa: CASSQALTVTDTQYF

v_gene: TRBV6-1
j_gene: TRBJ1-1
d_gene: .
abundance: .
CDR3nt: TGTGCCAGCAGTCTTTACGAGAACACTGAAGCTTTCTTT
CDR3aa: CASSLYENTEAFF

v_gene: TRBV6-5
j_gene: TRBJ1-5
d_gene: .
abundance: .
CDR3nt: TGTGCCAGCAGTGGGGGGAGAGGGATCACCCAGCATTTT
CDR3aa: CASSGGRGITQHF

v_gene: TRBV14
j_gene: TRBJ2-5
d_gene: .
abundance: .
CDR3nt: TGTGCCAGCCAAGCCATCTTCGGGGAGAAGAGAACCCAGTACTTC
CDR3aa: CASQAIFGEKRTQYF

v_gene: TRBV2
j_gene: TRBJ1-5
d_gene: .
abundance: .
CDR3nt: TGTGCCAGCAGCGAGAACTCCTATCAGCCCCAGCATTTT
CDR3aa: CASSENSYQPQHF

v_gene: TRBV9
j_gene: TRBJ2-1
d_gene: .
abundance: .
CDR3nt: TGTGCCAGCAGCGTAGCCTCGGGGGACCCAGGAGATTACAATGAGCAGTTCTTC
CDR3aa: CASSVASGDPGDYNEQFF

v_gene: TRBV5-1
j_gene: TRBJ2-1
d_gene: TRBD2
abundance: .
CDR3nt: TGCGCCAGCAGCTCCTCCGGGACTAGCGGGGCAGACCAGCAGTTCTTC
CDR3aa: CASSSSGTSGADQQFF

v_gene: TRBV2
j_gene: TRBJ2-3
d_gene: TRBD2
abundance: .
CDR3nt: TGTGCCAGCAGTGCTTGGGGGGGTAGCACAGATACGCAGTATTTT
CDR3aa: CASSAWGGSTDTQYF

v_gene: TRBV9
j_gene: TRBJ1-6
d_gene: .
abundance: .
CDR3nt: TGTGCCAGCAGCCCCCGGAGTCAGGACGGCTCACCCCTCCACTTT
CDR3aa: CASSPRSQDGSPLHF

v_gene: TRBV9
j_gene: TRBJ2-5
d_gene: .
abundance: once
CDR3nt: TGTGCCAGCAGCGTAGGGGGCAGGGAGACCCAGTACTTC
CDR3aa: CASSVGGRETQYF

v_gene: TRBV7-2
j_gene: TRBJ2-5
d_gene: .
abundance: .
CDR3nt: TGTGCCAGCAGCTTAGGTCTAGGAGCCGGTGGAGAGACCCAGTACTTC
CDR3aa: CASSLGLGAGGETQYF

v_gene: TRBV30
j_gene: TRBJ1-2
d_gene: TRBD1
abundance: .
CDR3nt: TGTGCCTGGAGCATGACAGGGGACACCAATGGCTACACCTTC
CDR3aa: CAWSMTGDTNGYTF

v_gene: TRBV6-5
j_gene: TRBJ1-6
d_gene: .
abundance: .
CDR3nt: TGTGCCAGCAGTTACTCCGGGACCCCTAATTCACCCCTCCACTTT
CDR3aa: CASSYSGTPNSPLHF

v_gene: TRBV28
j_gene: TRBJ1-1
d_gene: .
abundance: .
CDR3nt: TGTGCCAGCAGTTTAGTGCAGGGTTTGAGGACTGAAGCTTTCTTT
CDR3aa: CASSLVQGLRTEAFF

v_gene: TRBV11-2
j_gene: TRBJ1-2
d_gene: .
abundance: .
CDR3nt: TGTGCCAGCAGCTGGGGCTACTGGACAGAGCCCCACTATGGCTACACCTTC
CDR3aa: CASSWGYWTEPHYGYTF

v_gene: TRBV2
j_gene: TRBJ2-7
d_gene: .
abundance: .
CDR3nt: TGTGCCAGCAGAAGCCGCGGGGACTCCTACGAGCAGTACTTC
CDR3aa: CASRSRGDSYEQYF

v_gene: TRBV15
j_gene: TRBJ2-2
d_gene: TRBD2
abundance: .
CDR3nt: TGTGCCACCAACGCGGGGGAGAGAGGCACCGGGGAGCTGTTTTTT
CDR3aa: CATNAGERGTGELFF

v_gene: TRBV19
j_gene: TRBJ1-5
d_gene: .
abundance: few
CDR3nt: TGTGCCAGTAGATCGCCGGAGCTTTGGCAGCCCCAGCATTTT
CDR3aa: CASRSPELWQPQHF

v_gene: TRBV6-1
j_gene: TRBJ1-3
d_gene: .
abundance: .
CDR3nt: TGTGCCAGCAGTGAAGAGTCTGGAAACACCATATATTTT
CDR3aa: CASSEESGNTIYF

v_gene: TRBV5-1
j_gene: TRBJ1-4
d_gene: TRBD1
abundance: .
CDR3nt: TGCGCCAGCAGCTTTGGTCCGGGACAGTCGGCAACTAATGAAAAACTGTTTTTT
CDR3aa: CASSFGPGQSATNEKLFF

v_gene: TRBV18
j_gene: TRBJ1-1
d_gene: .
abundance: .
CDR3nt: TGTGCCAGCTCACCATCGGGGGGGGACACTGAAGCTTTCTTT
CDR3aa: CASSPSGGDTEAFF

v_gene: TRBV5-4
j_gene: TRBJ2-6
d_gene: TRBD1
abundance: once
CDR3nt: TGTGCCAGCAGCCCCCCGGGACAGCCTTTCTCTGGGGCCAACGTCCTGACTTTC
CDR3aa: CASSPPGQPFSGANVLTF

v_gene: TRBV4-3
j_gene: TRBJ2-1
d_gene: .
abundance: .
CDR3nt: TGCGCCAGCAGCCACCGAGACACTATAGGTAATGAGCAGTTCTTC
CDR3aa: CASSHRDTIGNEQFF

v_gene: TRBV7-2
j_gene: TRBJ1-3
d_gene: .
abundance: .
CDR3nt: TGTGCCAGCACTTACGGGAGTCACTCTGGAAACACCATATATTTT
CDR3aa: CASTYGSHSGNTIYF

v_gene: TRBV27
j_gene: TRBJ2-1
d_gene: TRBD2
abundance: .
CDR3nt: TGTGCCAGCACTATGACTAGCGGGAGATGGAACAATGAGCAGTTCTTC
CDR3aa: CASTMTSGRWNNEQFF

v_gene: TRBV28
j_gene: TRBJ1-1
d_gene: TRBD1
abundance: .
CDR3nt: TGTGCCGGTAAACATACAGGGGGCCGCAGGGAAGCTTTCTTT
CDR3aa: CAGKHTGGRREAFF

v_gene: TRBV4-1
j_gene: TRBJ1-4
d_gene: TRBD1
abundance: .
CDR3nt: TGCGCCAGCAGCCATGGTATTTATTTGACAGGGACCGCAACTAATGAAAAACTGTTTTTT
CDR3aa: CASSHGIYLTGTATNEKLFF

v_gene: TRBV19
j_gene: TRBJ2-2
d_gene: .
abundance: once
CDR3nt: TGTGCCAGTCGACGGGCGACGGGGGTGAACACCGGGGAGCTGTTTTTT
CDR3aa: CASRRATGVNTGELFF

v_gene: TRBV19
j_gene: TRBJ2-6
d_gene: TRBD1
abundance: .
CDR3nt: TGTGCCAGTAGTGAAGAGGGCAGGGGGCGGTCTGGGGCCAACGTCCTGACTTTC
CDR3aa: CASSEEGRGRSGANVLTF

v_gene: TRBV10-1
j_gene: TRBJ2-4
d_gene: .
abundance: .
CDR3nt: TGCGCCAGCAGTGACGGGGTCGCCAAAAACATTCAGTACTTC
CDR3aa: CASSDGVAKNIQYF

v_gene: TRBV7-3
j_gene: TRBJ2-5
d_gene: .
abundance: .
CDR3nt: TGTGCCAGCAGCTTAACTATAAAAGAGACCCAGTACTTC
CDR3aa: CASSLTIKETQYF

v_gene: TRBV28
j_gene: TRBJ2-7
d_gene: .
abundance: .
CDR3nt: TGTGCCAGCAGTTTTCTTGCAGGAGATTACGAGCAGTACTTC
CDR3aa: CASSFLAGDYEQYF

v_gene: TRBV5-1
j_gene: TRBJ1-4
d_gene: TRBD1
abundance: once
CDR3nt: TGCGCCAGCAGCATCGGGACAGCTAATGAAAAACTGTTTTTT
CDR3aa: CASSIGTANEKLFF

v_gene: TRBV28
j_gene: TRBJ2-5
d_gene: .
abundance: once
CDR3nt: TGTGCCAGCAGTTTAATAGGCCAAGAGACCCAGTACTTC
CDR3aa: CASSLIGQETQYF

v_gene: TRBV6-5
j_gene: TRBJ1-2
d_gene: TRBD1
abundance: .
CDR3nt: TGTGCCAGCAGTTACTTGAGGGGACAGGGAGAAAGCTACACCTTC
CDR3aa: CASSYLRGQGESYTF

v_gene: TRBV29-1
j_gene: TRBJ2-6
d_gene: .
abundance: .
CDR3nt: TGCAGCGTCCCACGGGACTCTGGGGCCAACGTCCTGACTTTC
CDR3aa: CSVPRDSGANVLTF

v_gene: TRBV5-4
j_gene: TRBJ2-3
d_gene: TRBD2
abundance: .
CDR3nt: TGTGCCAGCAGCAAACGGGAGGCTAGCGGGGGCACAGATACGCAGTATTTT
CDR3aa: CASSKREASGGTDTQYF

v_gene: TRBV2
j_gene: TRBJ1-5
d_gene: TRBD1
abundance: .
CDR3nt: TGTGCCAGCAGTGGAACCCCGGGACAGGGTTTCAGCAATCAGCCCCAGCATTTT
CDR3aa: CASSGTPGQGFSNQPQHF